This TCR beta chain comes out of a study of post-analysis software for immune sequencing data. Whole-study findings and limits: Among multiple sclerosis patients, normalized Chao1 diversity was significantly below that of controls. The study found TRBV5-6, TRBV5-1 and TRBV20-1 among about 5 TRBV segments more frequent in patients than controls.

About this clonotype itself: Its antigen is undetermined.

V lost 8 bases, J lost 10 bases, and 11 bases stayed unmatched. CDR1 is SGHTA, CDR2 FQGNSA, per germline. This CDR3 region has 14 residues. Incorporated into the TCR beta cDNA libraries were unique molecular identifiers, which served to reduce PCR and sequencing biases. TCRdb re-called the PCR reads through MiXCR, storing one row per CDR3 protein. Here the sample spans around 770,000 distinct CDR3 sequences, roughly 46% being singletons. Sequenced material: blood. V gene TRBV7-2 combines with J gene TRBJ1-6; TRBD1 matches 7 bases. The sequence came from a girl aged 5-17 years with multiple sclerosis. The CDR3 nucleotides read TGTGCCAGCCGACTGACAGGGTGGGGATCACCCCTCCACTTT. This encodes CASRLTGWGSPLHF.